Below are 24 T cell receptor beta chains sequenced from a single sample in a study of sequential checkpoint blockade in melanoma. TCRdb keeps only in-frame clones here, not all; method: immunoSEQ multiplex PCR. The table shows about 21,000 clones, with 82% occurring only once. Treatment described: randomized to nivolumab then ipilimumab (arm A) or the reverse (arm B). Specimen: CD8+ T cells sorted from blood (inferred from file names), collected from a patient given nivolumab and ipilimumab in sequence. The receptors were gathered from a human donor with melanoma.

The chain is built from TRBV5-5 and TRBJ2-7, with D uncertain. The length of the CDR3 is 13 residues. V was pared by 0 bases and J by 3 bases, with 7 bases between. Germline V gives CDR1 SGHKS, CDR2 YYEKEE (reference sequence). In nucleotides, the CDR3 is TGTGCCAGCAGCTTGGCCACATTCTACGAGCAGTACTTC. Protein: CASSLATFYEQYF.

This chain joins TRBV5-8 and TRBJ2-7; TRBD2 might be the D (5 bases). This CDR3 is built from 16 residues. V was clipped by 0 bases and J by 3 bases, with 16 bases between them. Per the germline V gene, CDR1 is SGHTS and CDR2 is YDEGEE. CDR3 loop: CASSLAGYSGNYEQYF. The CDR3 region has the DNA TGTGCCAGCAGCTTGGCGGGATACTCGGGTAACTACGAGCAGTACTTC.

The genes are TRBV7-9 and TRBJ2-7, with 8 bases identical to TRBD1. The CDR3 consists of 14 residues. The V segment lost 7 bases and the J segment 6 bases; nucleotides outside the gene matches: 11. CDR1 is SEHNR and CDR2 is FQNEAQ in the germline V gene (reference sequence). The CDR3 DNA is TGTGCCAGCACGAGGGGGCAGGGGGCGGCCGAGCAGTACTTC. The encoded protein is CASTRGQGAAEQYF.

The chain carries TRBV5-8 and TRBJ2-3; no reliable D call. Looked up from germline, CDR1 is SGHTS and CDR2 is YDEGEE. The CDR3 has 13 residues. V was trimmed by 4 bases and J by 4 bases, leaving 10 bases between them. The CDR3 DNA sequence: TGTGCCAGCAGCCTGGAGTCAGCAGATACGCAGTATTTT. Protein: CASSLESADTQYF.

The rearrangement uses TRBV12-5 and TRBJ1-1; 8 bases map to TRBD1. Germline values: CDR1 LGHNT, CDR2 FRNRAP. The CDR3 consists of 14 residues. The ends lost 6 bases at V and 4 bases at J; junction bases unmatched: 7. The CDR3 region is CASGMTGAATEAFF. The CDR3 nucleotides read TGTGCTAGTGGGATGACAGGGGCCGCCACTGAAGCTTTCTTT.

In DNA form, the CDR3 reads TGTGCCAGCAGTTGGCCAGGGGGTGGTGAGCAGTACTTC. Protein product: CASSWPGGGEQYF. The rearrangement uses TRBV27 and TRBJ2-7; TRBD1 matches at 7 bases. The germline CDR1 and CDR2 sequences are MNHEY and SMNVEV (reference sequence). With 4 bases clipped from V and 7 bases from J, the junction kept 7 bases outside the gene matches. The CDR3 contains 13 residues.

The chain has TRBV11-2 and TRBJ1-2; 7 nucleotides match TRBD1. V was pared by 5 bases and J by 3 bases, with 6 bases of the junction left unmatched. The CDR3 is made up of 14 amino acids. Germline assignment: CDR1 SGHAT and CDR2 FQNNGV. The CDR3 region has the DNA TGTGCCAGCAGCACCACAGGGGCCTACTATGGCTACACCTTC. Protein product: CASSTTGAYYGYTF.

The chain employs TRBV2 and TRBJ1-4; 9 positions agree with TRBD1. This CDR3 is 15 amino acids long. V lost 9 bases to trimming and J lost 3 bases; unmatched junction nucleotides: 8. CDR1 SNHLY and CDR2 FYNNEI come from the germline V gene. Here the CDR3 DNA reads TGTGCCAGAGGGGGACAGGGTCAGGCTAATGAAAAACTGTTTTTT. The encoded protein is CARGGQGQANEKLFF.

The chain's CDR3 is CASSQAERGTNEQFF. CDR3 bases: TGCGCCAGCAGCCAAGCGGAGCGGGGGACAAATGAGCAGTTCTTC. J is TRBJ2-1 and V is TRBV4-3, with TRBD2 matching 8 bases. The germline CDR1 and CDR2 sequences are LGHNA and YSLEER. V dropped 1 base and J dropped 7; count of bases not matched to a gene: 6. The CDR3 sequence is 15 residues long.

This clone was recorded only once. V and J are TRBV28 and TRBJ2-1; TRBD1 matches 8 bases. There are 16 residues in the CDR3. The germline V gene encodes CDR1 MDHEN and CDR2 SYDVKM. V shed 2 bases and J 0 bases; nucleotides not matched to a gene: 3. This chain's CDR3 is CASSLAGGYSYNEQFF. CDR3 DNA: TGTGCCAGCAGTTTAGCAGGGGGCTACTCCTACAATGAGCAGTTCTTC.

The chain has TRBV18 and TRBJ2-2; TRBD1 might be the D (6 bases). The V and J ends lost 4 bases and 5 bases respectively, with 17 bases between them. Germline assignment: CDR1 KGHSH and CDR2 LQKENI. CDR3 length equals 16 residues. DNA for the CDR3: TGTGCCAGCTCACACTCCGGGACACTCGAGACCGGGGAGCTGTTTTTT. Translated, it gives CASSHSGTLETGELFF.

The CDR3 bases are TGTGCCAGCAGTTTGACAGGGGGCCGCTATGGCTACACCTTC. Its translation is CASSLTGGRYGYTF. This chain links TRBV28 with TRBJ1-2, with 10 bases lining up with TRBD1. Germline CDR1 is MDHEN and CDR2 is SYDVKM. The junction had 2 bases not matched to a gene; V was cut back by 3 bases and J by 4 bases. The CDR3 runs 14 residues.

J is TRBJ2-7 and V is TRBV7-6, with D perhaps matching TRBD1 (5 bases). The V end was cut by 5 bases, the J end by 1 base, with 12 bases between. The CDR3 runs to 14 residues. From germline, CDR1 is SGHVS and CDR2 FNYEAQ. CDR3 sequence (DNA): TGTGCCAGCAGCCATCCCGACAGATCCTACGAGCAGTACTTC. This gives the protein CASSHPDRSYEQYF.

The chain employs TRBV29-1 and TRBJ1-2, with a weak D call TRBD1 (5 bases). Germline V gene data show CDR1 as SQVTM and CDR2 as ANQGSEA. V lost 6 bases, J lost 0 bases, and 14 bases lay in between. The CDR3 has 14 amino acids. DNA for the CDR3: TGCAGCGTCCCCTCGTTGGGGCCTAACTATGGCTACACCTTC. It encodes CSVPSLGPNYGYTF. The full variable domain, in which reference TRBV29-1 and TRBJ1-2 provide the parts outside the CDR3, is SAVISQKPSRDICQRGTSLTIQCQVDSQVTMMFWYRQQPGQSLTLIATANQGSEATYESGFVIDKFPISRPNLTFSTLTVSNMSPEDSSIYLCSVPSLGPNYGYTFGSGTRLTVV.

In this sample, this clone is large. The sample contains more than one DNA sequence encoding this CDR3. The chain joins TRBV4-3 to TRBJ1-1, with 7 bases matching TRBD1. This CDR3 has 15 amino acids. CDR1 and CDR2 (germline): LGHNA, YSLEER. Trimming took 0 bases from V and 1 from J; bases not matched to a gene: 2. CDR3 sequence (DNA): TGCGCCAGCAGCCAAGATTCAGGGGGGAACACTGAAGCTTTCTTT. Translating gives CASSQDSGGNTEAFF.

The sample holds a few counts of this clone. The chain is built from TRBV4-3 and TRBJ2-7; D unresolved. V was cut by 0 bases and J by 3 bases, with 6 bases left in between. The V gene's germline CDR1 is LGHNA and CDR2 YSLEER. The CDR3 has 13 residues. The CDR3 region is CASSQDLGYEQYF. The CDR3 DNA reads as TGCGCCAGCAGCCAAGATCTCGGCTACGAGCAGTACTTC.

The V gene is TRBV7-9, the J gene TRBJ1-6, with D tentatively TRBD1 (5 bases). This CDR3 spans 14 amino acids. V gave up 2 bases and J gave up 10 bases, with 12 bases separating them. CDR1 and CDR2 (germline): SEHNR, FQNEAQ (reference sequence). The CDR3 protein is CASSLLGEASPLHF. The CDR3 bases are TGTGCCAGCAGCTTACTAGGGGAAGCCTCACCCCTCCACTTT. The full variable domain, with the rest looked up from reference TRBV7-9 and TRBJ1-6, is DTGVSQNPRHKITKRGQNVTFRCDPISEHNRLYWYRQTLGQGPEFLTYFQNEAQLEKSRLLSDRFSAERPKGSFSTLEIQRTEQGDSAMYLCASSLLGEASPLHFGNGTRLTVT.

With regard to this clone: In the same sample, other DNA sequences code for this CDR3. The chain has TRBV7-6 and TRBJ2-5; no reliable D call. This CDR3 contains 11 residues. Per germline, CDR1 SGHVS and CDR2 FNYEAQ. V was clipped by 5 bases and J by 4 bases, with 5 bases between them. For the CDR3, the DNA is TGTGCCAGCAGCAATCGAGAGACCCAGTACTTC. This sequence encodes CASSNRETQYF.

This rearrangement joins TRBV30 to TRBJ2-7; 12 bases line up with TRBD2. This CDR3 comprises 16 residues. The germline gives CDR1 GTSNPN, CDR2 SVGIG (reference sequence). J gave up 5 bases and V 4 bases, and 12 bases lay outside the gene matches. CDR3 coding DNA: TGTGCCTGGACTGGTCTAGCGGGGGGGAAGGTGGACGAGCAGTACTTC. This codes for CAWTGLAGGKVDEQYF.

The chain has TRBV10-1 and TRBJ2-7; 8 nucleotides agree with TRBD1. Germline loops: CDR1 WNHNN, CDR2 SYGVQD (reference sequence). J lost 2 bases, V lost 5 bases, and 2 bases had no gene match. The CDR3 is made up of 13 amino acids. CDR3 residues: CASSTTGAYEQYF. CDR3 bases: TGCGCCAGCAGTACGACAGGGGCCTACGAGCAGTACTTC.

This chain connects TRBV27 to TRBJ1-1; weak D call: TRBD1 (6 bases). V was clipped by 3 bases and J by 0 bases, with 17 bases between them. This CDR3 is built from 17 residues. Germline loops: CDR1 MNHEY, CDR2 SMNVEV (reference sequence). The CDR3, as DNA: TGTGCCAGCAGTTTTCACCTACCCAGGGGTTTGAACACTGAAGCTTTCTTT. The encoded protein is CASSFHLPRGLNTEAFF.

Details on this clone: One junction end disagrees with the germline gene, perhaps due to a read error. The rearrangement links TRBV5-6 to TRBJ2-3; D is perhaps TRBD2 (6 bases). The CDR3 is 14 amino acids. The V gene's germline CDR1 is SGHDT and CDR2 YYEEEE. The CDR3 DNA reads as TGTGTCAGCAGCCCGGGACTTTTCACAGATACGCAGTATTTT. Translating it yields CVSSPGLFTDTQYF.

The V gene is TRBV7-3, the J gene TRBJ2-7; tentative D call: TRBD1 (6 bases). CDR1 SGHTA and CDR2 FQGTGA come from the germline V gene. The CDR3 runs 13 residues. Trimming pared 7 bases from V and 3 bases from J, leaving 13 bases between. In nucleotides, the CDR3 is TGTGCCAGCATTAAAAGGACAGACTACGAGCAGTACTTC. This codes for CASIKRTDYEQYF.

The sample holds a few counts of this clone. This sequence joins TRBV6-5 and TRBJ2-7; possibly TRBD1 for D (6 bases). Germline V gives CDR1 MNHEY, CDR2 SVGAGI. Trimming removed 5 bases from V and 2 bases from J, with 13 bases in between. The CDR3 runs 14 residues. CDR3 residues: CASSDPGTTYEQYF. The CDR3, as DNA: TGTGCCAGCAGTGACCCGGGGACAACCTACGAGCAGTACTTC.